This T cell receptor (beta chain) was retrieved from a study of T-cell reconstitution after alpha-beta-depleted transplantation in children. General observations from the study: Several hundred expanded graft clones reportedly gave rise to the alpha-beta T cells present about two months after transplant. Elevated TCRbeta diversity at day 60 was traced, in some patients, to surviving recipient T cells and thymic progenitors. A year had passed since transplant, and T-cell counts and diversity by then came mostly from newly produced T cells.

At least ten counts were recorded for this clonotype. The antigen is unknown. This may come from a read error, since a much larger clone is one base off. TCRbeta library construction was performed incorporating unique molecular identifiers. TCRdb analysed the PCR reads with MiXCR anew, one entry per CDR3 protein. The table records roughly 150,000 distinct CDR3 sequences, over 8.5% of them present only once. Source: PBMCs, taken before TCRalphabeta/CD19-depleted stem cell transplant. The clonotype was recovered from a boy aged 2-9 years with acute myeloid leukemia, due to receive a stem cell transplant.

CDR3: CASTLGSYNEHFF. The DNA of the CDR3 is TGTGCCAGCACCCTCGGTTCCTACAATGAGCATTTCTTC. The chain couples TRBV7-9 to TRBJ2-1; D gene unclear. The length of the CDR3 is 13 residues. Germline CDR1 and CDR2: SEHNR and FQNEAQ (reference sequence).